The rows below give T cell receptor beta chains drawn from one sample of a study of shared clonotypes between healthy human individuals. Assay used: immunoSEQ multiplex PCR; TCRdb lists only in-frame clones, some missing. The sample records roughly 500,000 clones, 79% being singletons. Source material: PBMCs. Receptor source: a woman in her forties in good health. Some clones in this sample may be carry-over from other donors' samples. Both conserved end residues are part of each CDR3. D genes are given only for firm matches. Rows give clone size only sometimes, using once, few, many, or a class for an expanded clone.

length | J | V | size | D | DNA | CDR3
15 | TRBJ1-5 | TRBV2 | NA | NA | TGTGCCAGCAGGGGGGGTGCGGACAGCGGATCGGCCCAGCATTTT | CASRGGADSGSAQHF
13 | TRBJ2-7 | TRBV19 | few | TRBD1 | TGTGCCAGCCAGGGACAGACCTCCTACGAGCAGTACTTC | CASQGQTSYEQYF
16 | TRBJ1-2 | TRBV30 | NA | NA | TGTGCCTGGAGTGTCATACAGGTATCGGCTAACTATGGCTACACCTTC | CAWSVIQVSANYGYTF
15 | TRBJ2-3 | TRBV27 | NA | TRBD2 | TGTGCCAGCAGTTTACGCGGGAGCTGGGCAGATACGCAGTATTTT | CASSLRGSWADTQYF
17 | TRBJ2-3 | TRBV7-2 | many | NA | TGTGCCAGCAGCTCCTTGGGAGGCGGGATCGGCACAGATACGCAGTATTTT | CASSSLGGGIGTDTQYF
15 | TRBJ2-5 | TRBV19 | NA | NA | TGTGCCAGTAGTATTGGAGGGGTCTTGAGGGAGACCCAGTACTTC | CASSIGGVLRETQYF
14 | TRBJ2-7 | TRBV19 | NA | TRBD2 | TGTGCCAGTAGTCGGACTAGAGGTTCCTACGAGCAGTACTTC | CASSRTRGSYEQYF
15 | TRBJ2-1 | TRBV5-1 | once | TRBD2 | TGCGCCAGCAGCTTGGTAAGCGGGAGCTACAATGAGCAGTTCTTC | CASSLVSGSYNEQFF
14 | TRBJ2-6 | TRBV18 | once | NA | TGTGCCAGCTCACCAAACTCTGGGGCCAACGTCCTGACTTTC | CASSPNSGANVLTF
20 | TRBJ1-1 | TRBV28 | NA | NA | TGTGCCAGCAGTTTAGCGAATAGGGGGGGGGTTACCATCCCGGACACTGAAGCTTTCTTT | CASSLANRGGVTIPDTEAFF
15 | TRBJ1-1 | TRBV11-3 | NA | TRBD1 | TGTGCCAGCAGCGGGACCCGACAGGGAGAAACTGAAGCTTTCTTT | CASSGTRQGETEAFF
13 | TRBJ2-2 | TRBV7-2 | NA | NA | TGTGCCAGCAGCTTTTTAAGAACCGGGGAGCTGTTTTTT | CASSFLRTGELFF
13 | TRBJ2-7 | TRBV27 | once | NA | TGTGCCAGCAGTTTAGGCAGAAGCTACGAGCAGTACTTC | CASSLGRSYEQYF
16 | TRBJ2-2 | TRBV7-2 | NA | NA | TGTGCCAGCAGCTACAGGGCAGGAGGGCCGGTCGGGGAGCTGTTTTTT | CASSYRAGGPVGELFF
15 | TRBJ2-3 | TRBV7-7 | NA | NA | TGTGCCAGCAGCTTACTAGCGTCTAGCACAGATACGCAGTATTTT | CASSLLASSTDTQYF
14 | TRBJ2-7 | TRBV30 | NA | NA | TGTGCCTGGAGTTATAATGGACGGCTTGGCGAGCAGTACTTC | CAWSYNGRLGEQYF
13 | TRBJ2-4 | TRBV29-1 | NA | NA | TGCAGCGCAGTTACAGGGTCAAAAAACATTCAGTACTTC | CSAVTGSKNIQYF
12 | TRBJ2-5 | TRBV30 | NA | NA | TGTGCCTGGAACTCAGGGGAAGAGACCCAGTACTTC | CAWNSGEETQYF
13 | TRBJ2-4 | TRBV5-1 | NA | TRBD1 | TGCGCCAGCAGCGGGGGACAGTCAAACATTCAGTACTTC | CASSGGQSNIQYF
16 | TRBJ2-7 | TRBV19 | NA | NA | TGTGCCAGTAGTATCCCTCAAGCAGCTGGTTCCTACGAGCAGTACTTC | CASSIPQAAGSYEQYF
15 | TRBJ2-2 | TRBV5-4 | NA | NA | TGTGCCAGCAGCCCGGAGACCTGGAGCGCCGGGGAGCTGTTTTTT | CASSPETWSAGELFF
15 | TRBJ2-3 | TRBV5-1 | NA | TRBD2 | TGCGCCGGCAAGACCCAAGCGGGAGGCACAGATACGCAGTATTTT | CAGKTQAGGTDTQYF
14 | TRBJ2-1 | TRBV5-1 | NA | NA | TGCGCCAGCAGCTTGGAGGCGGCTTACAATGAGCAGTTCTTC | CASSLEAAYNEQFF
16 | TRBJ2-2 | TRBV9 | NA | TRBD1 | TGTGCCAGCAGCGAATTTACAGGGGGAAACACCGGGGAGCTGTTTTTT | CASSEFTGGNTGELFF
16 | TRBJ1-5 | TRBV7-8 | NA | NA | TGTGCCAGCAGCTTAGAATTGTCGTTTGGATTGGTGGCCCAGCATTTT | CASSLELSFGLVAQHF
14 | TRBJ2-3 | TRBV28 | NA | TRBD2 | TGTGCCAGCGTTTTAGCGGGAGGGCCAGATACGCAGTATTTT | CASVLAGGPDTQYF
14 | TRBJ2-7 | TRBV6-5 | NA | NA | TGTGCCAGCAGTTACGGGGGAGAGTACTACGAGCAGTACTTC | CASSYGGEYYEQYF
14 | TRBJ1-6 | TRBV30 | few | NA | TGTGCCTGGAGGGCGGGCTCCTATAATTCACCCCTCCACTTT | CAWRAGSYNSPLHF
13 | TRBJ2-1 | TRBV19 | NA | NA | TGTGCCAGTAGTATAGTGGGGAACAATGAGCAGTTCTTC | CASSIVGNNEQFF
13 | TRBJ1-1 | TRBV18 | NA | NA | TGTGCCAGCTCACCCTCCGTGAACACTGAAGCTTTCTTT | CASSPSVNTEAFF
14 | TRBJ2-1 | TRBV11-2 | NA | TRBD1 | TGTGCCAGCAGCTTAGAGAGGACAGGGACTGAGCAGTTCTTC | CASSLERTGTEQFF
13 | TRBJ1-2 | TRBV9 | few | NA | TGTGCCAGCAGCGTAACAGGGAACTATGGCTACACCTTC | CASSVTGNYGYTF
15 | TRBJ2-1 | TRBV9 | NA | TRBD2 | TGTGCCAGCAGCGTAGTGGTGGGAGGGCCGACTGAGCAGTTCTTC | CASSVVVGGPTEQFF
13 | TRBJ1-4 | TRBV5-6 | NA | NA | TGTGCCAGCAGTGAAGGGTCGGGGGAAAAACTGTTTTTT | CASSEGSGEKLFF
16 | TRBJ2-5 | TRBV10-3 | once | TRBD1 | TGTGCCATCAGTGACAGGGGGACAGGGCGCGGAGAGACCCAGTACTTC | CAISDRGTGRGETQYF
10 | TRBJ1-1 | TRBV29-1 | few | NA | TGCAGCGTTGTACGTGTTGAAGCTTTCTTT | CSVVRVEAFF
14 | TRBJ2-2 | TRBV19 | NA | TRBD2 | TGTGCCAGTTGGCGGGAGGGCGACACCGGGGAGCTGTTTTTT | CASWREGDTGELFF
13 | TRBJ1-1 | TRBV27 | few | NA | TGTGCCAGCGGGGACCGTCAAGGCACTGAAGCTTTCTTT | CASGDRQGTEAFF
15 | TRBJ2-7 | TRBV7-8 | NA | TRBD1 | TGTGCCAGCAGCCCCCAGGGGGCAGCAGCCTACGAGCAGTACTTC | CASSPQGAAAYEQYF
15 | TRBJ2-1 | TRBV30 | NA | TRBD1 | TGTGCCTGGAGTGACGACAGGGTGGGCTTCAATGAGCAGTTCTTC | CAWSDDRVGFNEQFF
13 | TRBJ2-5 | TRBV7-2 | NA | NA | TGTGCCAGCAGGGGGCTGGTAGGAGGGACCCAGTACTTC | CASRGLVGGTQYF
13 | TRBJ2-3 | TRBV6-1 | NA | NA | TGTGCCAGCACCAGCGTACGAACAGATACGCAGTATTTT | CASTSVRTDTQYF
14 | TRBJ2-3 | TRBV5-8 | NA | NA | TGTGCCAGCAGCTTGGACAGGGCCACAGATACGCAGTATTTT | CASSLDRATDTQYF
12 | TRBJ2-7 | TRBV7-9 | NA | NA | TGTGCCAGCAGCTTAGCTCTCTACGAGCAGTACTTC | CASSLALYEQYF
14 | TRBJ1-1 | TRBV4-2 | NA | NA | TGTGCCAGCAGCCAAGACAATTGGAACCCTGAAGCTTTCTTT | CASSQDNWNPEAFF
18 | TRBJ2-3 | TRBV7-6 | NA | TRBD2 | TGTGCCAGCAGCTTAGGGGGGACTAGCGGGAGACCCACAGATACGCAGTATTTT | CASSLGGTSGRPTDTQYF
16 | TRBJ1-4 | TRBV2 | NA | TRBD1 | TGTGCCAGCAGTGAGGGACAGGGACCAACTAATGAAAAACTGTTTTTT | CASSEGQGPTNEKLFF
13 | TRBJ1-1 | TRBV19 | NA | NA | TGTGCCAGTAGCGCGTACGGGGGCACTGAAGCTTTCTTT | CASSAYGGTEAFF
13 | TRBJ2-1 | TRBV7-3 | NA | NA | TGTGCCAGCAGCTCGGGACACCGCAATGAGCAGTTCTTC | CASSSGHRNEQFF
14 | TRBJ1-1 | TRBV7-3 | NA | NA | TGTGCCAGCAGCCCCTCGGGACTGCTCACTGAAGCTTTCTTT | CASSPSGLLTEAFF
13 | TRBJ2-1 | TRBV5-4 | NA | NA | TGTGCCAGAAGCGGAAGCTCCTACAATGAGCAGTTCTTC | CARSGSSYNEQFF
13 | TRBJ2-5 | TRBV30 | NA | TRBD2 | TGTGCCTGGAGTGAGGGCGGGGGGGAGACCCAGTACTTC | CAWSEGGGETQYF
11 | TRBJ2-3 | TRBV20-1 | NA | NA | TGCAGTCCCGGGGCCGAAGATACGCAGTATTTT | CSPGAEDTQYF
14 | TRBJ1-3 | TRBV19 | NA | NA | TGTGCCAGTAGTATAGTGGGGGCTGGAAACACCATATATTTT | CASSIVGAGNTIYF
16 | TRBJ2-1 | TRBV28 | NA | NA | TGTGCCAGCAGTACCACAGGGTCGGGCTCCTACAATGAGCAGTTCTTC | CASSTTGSGSYNEQFF
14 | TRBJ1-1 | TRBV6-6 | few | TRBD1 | TGTGCCAGCAGTTACGGGGACAGGGAGACTGAAGCTTTCTTT | CASSYGDRETEAFF